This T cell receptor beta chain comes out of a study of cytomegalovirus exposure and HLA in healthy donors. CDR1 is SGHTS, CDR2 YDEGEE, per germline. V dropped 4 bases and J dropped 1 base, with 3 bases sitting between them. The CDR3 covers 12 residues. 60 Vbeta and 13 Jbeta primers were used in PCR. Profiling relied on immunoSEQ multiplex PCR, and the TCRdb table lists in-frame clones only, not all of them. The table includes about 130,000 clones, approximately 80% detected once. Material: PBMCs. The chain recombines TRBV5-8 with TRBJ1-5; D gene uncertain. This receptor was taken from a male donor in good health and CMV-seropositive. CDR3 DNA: TGTGCCAGCAGCCTGAGCAATCAGCCCCAGCATTTT. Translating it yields CASSLSNQPQHF.